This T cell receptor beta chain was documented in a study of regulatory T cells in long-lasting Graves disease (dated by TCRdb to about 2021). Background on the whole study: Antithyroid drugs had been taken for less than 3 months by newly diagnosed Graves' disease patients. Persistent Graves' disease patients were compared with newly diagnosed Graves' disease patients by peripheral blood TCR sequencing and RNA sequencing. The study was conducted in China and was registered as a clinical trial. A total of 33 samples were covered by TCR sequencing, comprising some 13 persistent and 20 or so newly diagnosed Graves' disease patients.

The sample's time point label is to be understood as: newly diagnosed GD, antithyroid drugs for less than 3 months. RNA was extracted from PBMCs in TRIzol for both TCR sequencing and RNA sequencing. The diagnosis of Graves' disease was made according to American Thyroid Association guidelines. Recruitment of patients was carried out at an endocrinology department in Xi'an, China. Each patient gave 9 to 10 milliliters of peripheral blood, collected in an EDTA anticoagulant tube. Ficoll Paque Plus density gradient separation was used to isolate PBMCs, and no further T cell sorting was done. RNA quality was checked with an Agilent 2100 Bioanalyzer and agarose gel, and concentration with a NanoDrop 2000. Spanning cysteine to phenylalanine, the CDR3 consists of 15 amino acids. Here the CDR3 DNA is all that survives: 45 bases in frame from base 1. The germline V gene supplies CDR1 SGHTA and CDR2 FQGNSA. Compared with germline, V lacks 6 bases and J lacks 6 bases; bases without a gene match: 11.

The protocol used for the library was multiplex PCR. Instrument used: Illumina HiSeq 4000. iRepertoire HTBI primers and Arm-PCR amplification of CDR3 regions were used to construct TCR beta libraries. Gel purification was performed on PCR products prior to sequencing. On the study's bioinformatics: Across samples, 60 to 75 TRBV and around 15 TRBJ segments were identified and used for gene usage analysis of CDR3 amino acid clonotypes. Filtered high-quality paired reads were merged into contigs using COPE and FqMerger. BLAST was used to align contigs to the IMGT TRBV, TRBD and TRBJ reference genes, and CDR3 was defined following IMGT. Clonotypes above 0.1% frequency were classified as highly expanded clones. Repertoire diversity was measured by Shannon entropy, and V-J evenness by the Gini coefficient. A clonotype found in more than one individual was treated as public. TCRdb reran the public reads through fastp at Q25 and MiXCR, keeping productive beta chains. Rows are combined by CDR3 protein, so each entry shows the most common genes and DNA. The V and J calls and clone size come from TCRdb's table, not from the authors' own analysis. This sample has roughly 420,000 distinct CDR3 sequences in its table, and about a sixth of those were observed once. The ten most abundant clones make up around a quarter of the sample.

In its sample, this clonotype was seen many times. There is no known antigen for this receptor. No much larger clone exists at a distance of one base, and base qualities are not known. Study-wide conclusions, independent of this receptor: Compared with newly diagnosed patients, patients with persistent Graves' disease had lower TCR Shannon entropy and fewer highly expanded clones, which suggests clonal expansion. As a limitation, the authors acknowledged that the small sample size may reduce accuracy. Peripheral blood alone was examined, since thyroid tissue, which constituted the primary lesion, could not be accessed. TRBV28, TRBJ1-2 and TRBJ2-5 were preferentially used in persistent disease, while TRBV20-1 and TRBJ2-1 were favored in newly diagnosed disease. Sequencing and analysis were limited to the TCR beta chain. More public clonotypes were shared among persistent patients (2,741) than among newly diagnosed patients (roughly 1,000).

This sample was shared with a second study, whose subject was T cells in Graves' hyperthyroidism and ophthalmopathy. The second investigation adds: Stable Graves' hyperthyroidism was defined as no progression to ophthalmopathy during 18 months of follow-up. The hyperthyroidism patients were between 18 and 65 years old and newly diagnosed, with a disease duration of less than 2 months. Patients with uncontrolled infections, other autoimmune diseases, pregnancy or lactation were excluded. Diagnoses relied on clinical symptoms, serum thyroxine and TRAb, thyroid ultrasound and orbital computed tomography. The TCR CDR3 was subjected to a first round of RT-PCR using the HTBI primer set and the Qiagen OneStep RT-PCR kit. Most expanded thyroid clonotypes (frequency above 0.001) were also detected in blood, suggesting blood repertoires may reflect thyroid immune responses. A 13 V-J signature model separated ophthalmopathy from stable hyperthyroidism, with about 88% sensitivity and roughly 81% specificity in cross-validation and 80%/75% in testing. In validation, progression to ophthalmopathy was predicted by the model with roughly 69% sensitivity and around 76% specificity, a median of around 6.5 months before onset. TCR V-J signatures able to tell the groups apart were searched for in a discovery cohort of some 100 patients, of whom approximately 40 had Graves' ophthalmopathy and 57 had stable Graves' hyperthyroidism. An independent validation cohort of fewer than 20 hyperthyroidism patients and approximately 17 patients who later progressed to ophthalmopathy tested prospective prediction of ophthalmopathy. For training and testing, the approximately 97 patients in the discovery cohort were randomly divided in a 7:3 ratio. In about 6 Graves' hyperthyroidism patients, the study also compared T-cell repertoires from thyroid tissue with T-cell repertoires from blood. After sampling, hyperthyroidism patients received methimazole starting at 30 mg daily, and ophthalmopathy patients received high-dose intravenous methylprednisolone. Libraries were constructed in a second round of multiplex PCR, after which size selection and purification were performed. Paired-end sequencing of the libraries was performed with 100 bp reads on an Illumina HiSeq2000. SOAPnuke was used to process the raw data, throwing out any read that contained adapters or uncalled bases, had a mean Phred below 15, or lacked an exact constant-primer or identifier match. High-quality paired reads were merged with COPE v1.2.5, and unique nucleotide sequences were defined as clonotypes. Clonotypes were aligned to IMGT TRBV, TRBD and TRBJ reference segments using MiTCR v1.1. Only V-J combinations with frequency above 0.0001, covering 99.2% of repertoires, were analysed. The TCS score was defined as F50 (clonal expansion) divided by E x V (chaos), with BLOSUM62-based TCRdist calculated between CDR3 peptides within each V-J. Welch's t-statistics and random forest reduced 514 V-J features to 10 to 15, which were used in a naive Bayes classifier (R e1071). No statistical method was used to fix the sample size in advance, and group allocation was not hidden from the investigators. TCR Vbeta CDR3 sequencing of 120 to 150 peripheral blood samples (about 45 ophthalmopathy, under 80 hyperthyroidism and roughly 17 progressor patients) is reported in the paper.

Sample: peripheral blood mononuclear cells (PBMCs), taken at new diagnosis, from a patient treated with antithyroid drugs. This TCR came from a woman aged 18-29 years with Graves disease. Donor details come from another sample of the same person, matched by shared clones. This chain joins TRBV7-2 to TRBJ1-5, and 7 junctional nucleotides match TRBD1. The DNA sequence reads TGTGCCAGCAGTTCCCAGGGGGTAGGTGCTCAGCCCCAGCATTTT. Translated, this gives CASSSQGVGAQPQHF. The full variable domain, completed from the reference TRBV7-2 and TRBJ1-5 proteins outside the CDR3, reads GAGVSQSPSNKVTEKGKDVELRCDPISGHTALYWYRQSLGQGLEFLIYFQGNSAPDKSGLPSDRFSAERTGGSVSTLTIQRTQQEDSAVYLCASSSQGVGAQPQHFGDGTRLSIL.